This T cell receptor (beta chain) was profiled in a study of blood T cell repertoires in COVID-19. Study-level background: Collection of acute and convalescent COVID-19 samples took place in the United States, Italy and Spain.

Enrolment of Seattle patients took place during active infection, and they were followed longitudinally. How the authors handled the data: Nucleated cell counts were estimated from reference gene primer amplification. Produced via immunoSEQ multiplex PCR; TCRdb's table is partial and in-frame only. The V and J calls and clone size were taken over from that table, and D and trimming were inferred from the DNA. The table shows 180,000 or so clones, with 70% to 90% occurring only once. The clonotype originates from a woman aged 60-75 years with COVID-19, enrolled during active disease. The sequenced sample was peripheral blood.

This chain's CDR3 is CAWSVRGAEQFF. DNA for the CDR3: TGTGCCTGGAGTGTACGGGGGGCTGAGCAGTTCTTC. The V call is TRBV30, the J call TRBJ2-1; D perhaps matches TRBD2 (7 bases). Germline values: CDR1 GTSNPN, CDR2 SVGIG (reference sequence). CDR3 length: 12 amino acids. V lost 0 bases and J 9 bases, leaving 9 bases between the germline ends.